What follows are 4 T cell receptor beta chains derived from one specimen sequenced in a study of cytomegalovirus exposure and HLA in healthy donors. This PCR relied on a set of 60 Vbeta primers and 13 Jbeta primers. Generated by immunoSEQ multiplex PCR, the TCRdb table keeps only in-frame clones and is missing some. Of 130,000 to 150,000 clones listed, about three quarters are singletons. The sample comprised PBMCs. The receptors originated from a male donor in good health and CMV-seropositive.

The chain carries TRBV11-2 and TRBJ2-4; D might be TRBD1 (5 bases). The CDR3 extends over 14 amino acids. V was trimmed by 2 bases and J by 5 bases, leaving 10 bases between them. The germline CDR1 and CDR2 sequences are SGHAT and FQNNGV. CDR3 protein: CASSLWQGQNIQYF. CDR3 DNA: TGTGCCAGCAGCTTATGGCAGGGCCAAAACATTCAGTACTTC.

The chain recombines TRBV27 with TRBJ2-7; 9 nucleotides align to TRBD1. CDR3 size: 17 residues. The germline V gene encodes CDR1 MNHEY and CDR2 SMNVEV (reference sequence). With V trimmed by 8 bases and J by 0 bases, 14 bases remained unmatched. The CDR3 here is CASLAGTGRTYSYEQYF. CDR3 coding DNA: TGTGCCAGCCTAGCCGGGACAGGGAGGACGTACTCCTACGAGCAGTACTTC.

The chain carries TRBV7-9 and TRBJ2-7, with TRBD2 as a possible D gene (6 bases). Germline V gene data show CDR1 as SEHNR and CDR2 as FQNEAQ (reference sequence). The CDR3 loop spans 13 amino acids. Trimming removed 3 bases at V and 3 bases at J, with 9 bases between. The CDR3 coding sequence is TGTGCCAGCAGCTTGCGGGGAAACTACGAGCAGTACTTC. Its protein is CASSLRGNYEQYF.

The gene calls are TRBV27 and TRBJ2-7; TRBD1 matches at 11 bases. This CDR3 contains 15 residues. Unmatched junction bases numbered 7, after V lost 5 bases and J lost 4 bases. Germline V gene sequence: CDR1 MNHEY, CDR2 SMNVEV (reference sequence). CDR3 DNA sequence: TGTGCCAGCAGTAGCCAAGGACAGGGGGCTTACGAGCAGTACTTC. It is translated as CASSSQGQGAYEQYF.